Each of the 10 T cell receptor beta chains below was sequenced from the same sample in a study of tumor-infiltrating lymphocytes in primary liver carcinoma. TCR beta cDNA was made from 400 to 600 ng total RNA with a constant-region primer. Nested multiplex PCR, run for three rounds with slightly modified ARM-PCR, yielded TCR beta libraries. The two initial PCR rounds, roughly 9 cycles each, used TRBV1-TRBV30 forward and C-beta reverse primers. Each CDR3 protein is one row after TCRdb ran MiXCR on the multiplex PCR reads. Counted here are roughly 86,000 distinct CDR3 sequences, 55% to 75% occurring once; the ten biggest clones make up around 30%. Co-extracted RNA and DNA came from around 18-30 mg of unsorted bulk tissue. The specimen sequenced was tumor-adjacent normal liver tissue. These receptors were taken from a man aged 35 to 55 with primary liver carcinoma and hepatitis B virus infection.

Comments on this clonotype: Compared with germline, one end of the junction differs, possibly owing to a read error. CDR3 region: CAGSSRDREETQYF. CDR3 bases: TGTGCCGGCAGCTCCCGGGACAGGGAAGAGACCCAGTACTTC. The rearrangement links TRBV5-4 to TRBJ2-5, with 9 bases fitting TRBD1. This CDR3 comprises 14 residues. CDR1 and CDR2 (germline): SGHNT, YYREEE (reference sequence).

The CDR3 DNA reads TGCAGCGTTGAAGTGTTACTAGCGGGAGTCTACGAGCAGTACTTC. Amino acids: CSVEVLLAGVYEQYF. The rearrangement uses TRBV29-1 and TRBJ2-7, with 11 bases matching TRBD2. The CDR3 has 15 residues. Germline V CDR1 and CDR2: SQVTM, ANQGSEA. The V segment lost 1 base and the J segment 3 bases; nucleotides outside the gene matches: 5.

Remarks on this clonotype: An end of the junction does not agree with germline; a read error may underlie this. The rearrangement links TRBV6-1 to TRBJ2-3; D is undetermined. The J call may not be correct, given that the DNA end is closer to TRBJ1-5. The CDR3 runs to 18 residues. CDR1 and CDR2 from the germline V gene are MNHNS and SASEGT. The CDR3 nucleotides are TGTACCAGCAGTGAACCAGCTAGCGGGCCGTATGGCACAGATACGCAGCATTTT. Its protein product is CTSSEPASGPYGTDTQHF.

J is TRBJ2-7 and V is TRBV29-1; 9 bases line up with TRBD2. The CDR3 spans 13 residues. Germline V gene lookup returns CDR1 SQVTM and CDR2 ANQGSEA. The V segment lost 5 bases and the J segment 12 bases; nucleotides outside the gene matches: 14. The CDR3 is CSVRVAGAYEWYF. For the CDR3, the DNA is TGCAGCGTTCGGGTAGCGGGAGCCTACGAGTGGTACTTC.

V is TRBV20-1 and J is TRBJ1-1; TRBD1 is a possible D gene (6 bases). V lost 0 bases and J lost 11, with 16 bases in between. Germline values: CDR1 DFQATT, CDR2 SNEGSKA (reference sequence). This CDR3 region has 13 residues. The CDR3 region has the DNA TGCAGTGCTAGAGATAGGCGGGGGCTTCGTGCTTTCTTT. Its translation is CSARDRRGLRAFF.

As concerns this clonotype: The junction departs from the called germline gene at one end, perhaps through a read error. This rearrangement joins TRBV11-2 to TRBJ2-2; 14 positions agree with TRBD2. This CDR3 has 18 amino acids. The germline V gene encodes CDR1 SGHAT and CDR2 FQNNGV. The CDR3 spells CASSFQGLAGVKTGEPFF. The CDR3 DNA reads TGTGCCAGCAGCTTCCAGGGACTAGCGGGAGTGAAGACAGGGGAGCCGTTTTTT.

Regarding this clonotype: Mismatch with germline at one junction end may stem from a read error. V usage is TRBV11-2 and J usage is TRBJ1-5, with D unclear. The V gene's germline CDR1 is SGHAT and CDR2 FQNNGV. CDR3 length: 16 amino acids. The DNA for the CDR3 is TGTGCCAGCATCTTAGGCCCTCCCGTGACGAATCAGCCCCAGCATTTT. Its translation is CASILGPPVTNQPQHF.

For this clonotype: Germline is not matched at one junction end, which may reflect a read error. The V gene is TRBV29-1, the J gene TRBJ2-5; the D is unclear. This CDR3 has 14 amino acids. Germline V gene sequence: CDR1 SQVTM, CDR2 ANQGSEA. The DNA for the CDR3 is TGCAGTGTTGAAGATCTTAACAGTGGACAGACCCAGTACTTC. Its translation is CSVEDLNSGQTQYF.

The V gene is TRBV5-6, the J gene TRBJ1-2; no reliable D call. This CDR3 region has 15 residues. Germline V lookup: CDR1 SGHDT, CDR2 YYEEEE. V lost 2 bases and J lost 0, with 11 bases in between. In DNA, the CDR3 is TGTGCCAGCAGCTTTTTATCCGGGGCTAACTATGGCTACACCTTC. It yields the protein CASSFLSGANYGYTF.

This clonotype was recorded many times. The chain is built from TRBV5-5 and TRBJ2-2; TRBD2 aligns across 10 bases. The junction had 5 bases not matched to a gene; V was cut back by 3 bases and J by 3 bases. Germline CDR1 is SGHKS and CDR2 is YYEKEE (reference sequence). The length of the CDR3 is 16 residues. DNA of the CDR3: TGTGCCAGCAGCTATCCTAGCGGGAGTGACACCGGGGAGCTGTTTTTT. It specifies CASSYPSGSDTGELFF.